The present T cell receptor beta chain was sequenced within a study of naive and memory T cell subsets. The beta constant-region primer was an equimolar mix of two oligonucleotides covering TRBC1 and TRBC2. Nested alpha and beta constant-region primers with the SP2 primer drove four PCR rounds on ligated cDNA. TCRdb itself ran the UMI-ligation and nested PCR reads through MiXCR, one entry per CDR3 protein. The sample holds over 110,000 distinct CDR3 sequences, about a fifth seen once. The germline V gene has CDR1 MGHRA and CDR2 YSYEKL. The CDR3 length is 18 residues. Deletions cut 0 bases from V and 2 bases from J, with 17 bases between. Study-wide results and caveats: Especially in CD8 cells, naive repertoires contained a few larger clonotypes, possibly CD45RA-re-expressing memory cells.

On this clonotype: The antigen is undetermined.

This chain connects TRBV4-1 to TRBJ1-5; D is possibly TRBD1 (5 bases). This receptor was taken from a human donor in good health. Material for sequencing was naive CD8+ T cells from blood. The CDR3 reads CASSQDPIPGLGNQPQHF. As DNA, the CDR3 is TGCGCCAGCAGCCAAGACCCAATCCCAGGGTTGGGCAATCAGCCCCAGCATTTT.